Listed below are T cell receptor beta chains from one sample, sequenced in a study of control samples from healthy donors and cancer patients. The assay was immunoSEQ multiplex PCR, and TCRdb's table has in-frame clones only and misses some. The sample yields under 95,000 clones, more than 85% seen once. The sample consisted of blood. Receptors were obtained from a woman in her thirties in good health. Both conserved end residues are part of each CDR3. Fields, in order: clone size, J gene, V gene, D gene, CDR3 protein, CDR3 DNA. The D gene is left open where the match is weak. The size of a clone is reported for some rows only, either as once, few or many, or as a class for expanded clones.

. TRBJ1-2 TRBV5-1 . CASSSDSYGYTF TGCGCCAGCAGCTCCGACAGCTATGGCTACACCTTC
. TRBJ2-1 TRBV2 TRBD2 CASTRGLAGYNEQFF TGTGCCAGCACCCGGGGACTAGCGGGATACAATGAGCAGTTCTTC
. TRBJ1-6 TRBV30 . CAWSLPNSPLHF TGTGCCTGGAGCCTACCTAATTCACCCCTCCACTTT
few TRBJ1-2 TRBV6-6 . CASSELRERRTF TGTGCCAGCAGTGAGCTGAGGGAAAGGCGCACCTTC
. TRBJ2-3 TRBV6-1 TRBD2 CASSEGVGGPRLAGADTQYF TGTGCCAGCAGTGAAGGAGTGGGGGGGCCGAGACTAGCGGGAGCAGATACGCAGTATTTT
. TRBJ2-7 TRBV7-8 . CASSLSRGSYEQYF TGTGCCAGCAGCCTATCCAGGGGTTCCTACGAGCAGTACTTC
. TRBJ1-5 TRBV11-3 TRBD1 CASSISSRGSQPQHF TGTGCCAGCAGCATCTCCTCCAGGGGGAGTCAGCCCCAGCATTTT
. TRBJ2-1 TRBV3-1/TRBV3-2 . CASSQERIGVREQFF TGTGCCAGCAGCCAAGAGCGGATCGGAGTGCGGGAGCAGTTCTTC
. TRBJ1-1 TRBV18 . CASSPYSPLLNTEAFF TGTGCCAGCTCACCTTACAGTCCCCTTTTGAACACTGAAGCTTTCTTT
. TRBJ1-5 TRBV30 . CAWSVKSGDSNQPQHF TGTGCCTGGAGTGTTAAATCAGGGGATAGCAATCAGCCCCAGCATTTT
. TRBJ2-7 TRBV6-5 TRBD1 CASRFGDRHYEQYF TGTGCCAGCAGGTTTGGGGACAGACACTACGAGCAGTACTTC
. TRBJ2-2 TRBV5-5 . CASSFNTATNTGELFF TGTGCCAGCAGCTTTAATACGGCTACGAACACCGGGGAGCTGTTTTTT
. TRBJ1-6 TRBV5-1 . CASSLALDRPDSPLHF TGCGCCAGCAGCTTGGCTCTGGACCGGCCAGATTCACCCCTCCACTTT
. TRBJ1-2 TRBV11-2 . CASSLGRDGYTF TGTGCCAGCAGCTTAGGCAGGGACGGCTACACCTTC
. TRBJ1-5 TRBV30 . CAWSVDRDQPQHF TGTGCCTGGAGTGTAGATAGAGATCAGCCCCAGCATTTT
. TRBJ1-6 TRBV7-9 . CASSLDGYNSPLHF TGTGCCAGCAGCCTAGACGGCTATAATTCACCCCTCCACTTT
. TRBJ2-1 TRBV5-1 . CASSLVWGQQGNEQFF TGCGCCAGCAGCTTGGTCTGGGGACAACAGGGCAATGAGCAGTTCTTC
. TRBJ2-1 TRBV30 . CAWSEQGRRIF TGTGCCTGGAGTGAACAGGGTAGGCGGATCTTC
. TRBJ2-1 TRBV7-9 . CASSFRPSISYNEQFF TGTGCCAGCAGCTTCCGTCCATCAATCTCCTACAATGAGCAGTTCTTC
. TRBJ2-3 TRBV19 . CASSGQAWNTQYF TGTGCCAGTAGTGGCCAGGCTTGGAATACGCAGTATTTT
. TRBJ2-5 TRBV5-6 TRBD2 CASSRRRGGEIWTQYF TGTGCCAGCAGCCGGCGGCGCGGGGGGGAAATATGGACCCAGTACTTC
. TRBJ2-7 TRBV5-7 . CASSLLGAGYEQYF TGTGCCAGCAGCTTGCTAGGAGCGGGCTACGAGCAGTACTTC
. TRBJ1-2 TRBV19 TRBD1 CASSTSIGTGGLYYGYTF TGTGCCAGTAGTACCTCCATCGGGACAGGAGGACTCTACTATGGCTACACCTTC
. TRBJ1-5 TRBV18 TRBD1 CASSPGQVAQPQHF TGTGCCAGCTCACCGGGACAGGTTGCGCAGCCCCAGCATTTT
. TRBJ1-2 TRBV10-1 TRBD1 CASSGQGAYGYTF TGCGCCAGCAGTGGACAGGGGGCCTATGGCTACACCTTC